Listed here is a single TCR beta chain. Sample treatment: over 15 received Ad26.COV2.S at low or high dose, single or two shots; about 5 received placebo; per-sample allocation not given. Each sample was drawn 63 days after the first injection (of vaccine or placebo). At a Boston site, the person donating was an adult of 18-55 years. This entry is derived from a study of Ad26.COV2.S vaccination and SARS-CoV-2 variants. Clones were sequenced by immunoSEQ multiplex PCR, and TCRdb holds only the in-frame ones, with some missing. The sample yields hundreds of thousands of clones, 88% seen once. The CDR3 is 13 residues long. V shed 7 bases and J 8 bases; nucleotides not matched to a gene: 10. Germline V gene sequence: CDR1 SQVTM, CDR2 ANQGSEA.

The chain is built from TRBV29-1 and TRBJ2-1, with 8 bases lining up with TRBD1. The sequences come from peripheral blood, collected in a trial of Ad26.COV2.S vaccine versus placebo. The sequence was obtained from a person aged 18-60 years who received the Ad26.COV2.S COVID-19 vaccine or a placebo. CDR3 bases: TGCAGCGGACAGGGGTTGGGATGGGATGAGCAGTTCTTC. Protein product: CSGQGLGWDEQFF.